The source of this T cell receptor beta chain is a study of CD8 T cells in ankylosing spondylitis. Study observations and caveats: Clones linked to disease, bearing a CD8+ phenotype, were relatively rare in peripheral blood. Made up of fewer than 10 highly homologous variants, a TCR beta motif appeared characteristic of ankylosing spondylitis blood. There were earlier reports of some motif variants in reactive arthritis synovial fluid and blood. Disease-linked clones reportedly concentrated significantly in matched ankylosing spondylitis synovial fluid.

The CDR3 is 14 residues long. V was clipped by 5 bases and J by 8 bases; unmatched bases: 6. Germline-derived CDR1 and CDR2 are MNHEY and SMNVEV (reference sequence). Making the TCR beta libraries involved quantitative 5'-RACE with molecular barcodes. TCRdb re-derived calls from the 5' RACE reads in MiXCR, one entry per CDR3 protein. The sample shows about 340,000 distinct CDR3 sequences, approximately 8.2% of them seen only once. This clonotype was observed a handful of times. As yet, its antigen is unknown. This chain uses TRBV27 with TRBJ1-6; the match to TRBD1 covers 7 bases. The sequenced sample consisted of blood, either unsorted or a sorted T cell fraction (not recorded which). The TCR comes from a male donor with ankylosing spondylitis. The CDR3 loop is CASSQGVHDSPLHF. The CDR3 region has the DNA TGTGCCAGCAGTCAGGGGGTCCACGATTCACCCCTCCACTTT.